This TCR beta chain comes out of a study of glioma-infiltrating T cells. Amplification of TCR alpha and beta CDR3 regions from RNA used iRepertoire nested multiplex PCR. MiXCR, applied by TCRdb to the multiplex PCR reads, yields one record per CDR3 protein. The sample holds about 180,000 distinct CDR3 sequences, about 47% seen once. Germline CDR1 and CDR2: SGHKS and YYEKEE (reference sequence). V was trimmed by 2 bases and J by 7 bases, leaving 13 bases between them. CDR3 size: 14 residues. The source of this sequence is a human donor with low-grade glioma or glioblastoma, undergoing nonglioma brain surgery, or in good health (not recorded which). The chain is built from TRBV5-5 and TRBJ2-1; D is uncertain. The specimen was glioma tissue, nonneoplastic brain tissue, or PBMCs (not recorded which). CDR3 in DNA: TGTGCCAGCAGCTTCTACCGGACCGCAAATGAGCAGTTCTTC. Protein: CASSFYRTANEQFF.